This T cell receptor (beta chain) was documented in a study of metastatic and nonmetastatic thyroid tumors. Deletions cut 8 bases from V and 7 bases from J, with 26 bases between. CDR1 is KGHDR and CDR2 is SFDVKD in the germline V gene. The CDR3 spans 16 residues. Original processing methods: Clinicopathological groups supplied CDR3 differences that were used to build a distant-metastasis classifier for papillary thyroid cancer. With MiXCR, TCRdb called clones anew from the PCR reads. The V and J calls follow TCRdb's processing rather than the paper's. The sample records approximately 70,000 clones, about 17% being singletons. This clone was detected a few times. Treatment of any kind had been given to no patient before thyroid surgery.

The chain uses TRBV24-1 and TRBJ2-7; a possible D gene is TRBD2 (7 bases). This clonotype was obtained from a female donor with papillary thyroid cancer or a benign thyroid nodule (not recorded which). Some clones in this sample may be carry-over from other donors' samples. The sequenced sample consisted of blood. The CDR3 nucleotides read TGTGCCACCAATGGGCGGGGGCCTAGAGTGTTTCGTGAGCAGTACTTC. Amino acids: CATNGRGPRVFREQYF.